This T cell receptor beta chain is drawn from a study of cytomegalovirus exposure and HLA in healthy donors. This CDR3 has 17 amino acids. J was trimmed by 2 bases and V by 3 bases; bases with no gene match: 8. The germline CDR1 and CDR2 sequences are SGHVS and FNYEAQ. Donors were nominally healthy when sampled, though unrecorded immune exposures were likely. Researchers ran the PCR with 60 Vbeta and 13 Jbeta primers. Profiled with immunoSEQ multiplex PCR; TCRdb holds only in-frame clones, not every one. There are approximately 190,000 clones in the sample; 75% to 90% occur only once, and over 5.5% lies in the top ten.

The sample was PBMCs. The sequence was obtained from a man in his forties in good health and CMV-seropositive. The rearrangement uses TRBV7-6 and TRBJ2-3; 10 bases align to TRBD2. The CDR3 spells CASSLASGGPHTDTQYF. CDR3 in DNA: TGTGCCAGCAGCTTGGCTAGCGGGGGTCCCCACACAGATACGCAGTATTTT.